This T cell receptor (beta chain) was captured by sequencing in a study of CD8 T cells in Susac syndrome (dated by TCRdb to about 2019). About the investigation overall: The study used repertoire sequencing to test whether antigen drove CD8+ T cell activation and differentiation in Susac syndrome. The study compared CD8+ T cell repertoire clonality among around 11 healthy donors, roughly 14 Susac syndrome patients and roughly 16 multiple sclerosis patients.

This clonotype was picked up a small number of times. Its antigen is unknown. No qualities accompany the bases; no much larger clone lies one base away. The CDR3, from cysteine to phenylalanine, totals 16 residues. Only CDR3 DNA remains: 48 bases, in frame from the first base. The germline V gene gives CDR1 as MNHEY and CDR2 as SVGAGI. V is shortened by 2 bases, J by 0 bases, and the region joining them spans 13 bases. High-throughput TCR beta sequencing profiled peripheral blood CD8+ and CD4+ T cells from healthy donors, Susac syndrome patients and multiple sclerosis patients. The multiple sclerosis controls were treatment-naive patients whose relapsing-remitting disease, either stable or active, fulfilled the revised McDonald criteria. Bulk CD8+ and CD4+ T cells were purified magnetically by negative isolation, whereas CD8+ TEMRA cells were enriched by FACS. Blood was drawn into EDTA tubes, processed within 24 hours, and PBMCs were isolated by density gradient centrifugation. PBMCs intended for TCR sequencing were frozen in liquid nitrogen and were later thawed in a 37 degrees C water bath. The sorted or isolated CD4+, CD8+ and CD8+ TEMRA cells reached a purity of at least 90%.

Overall study outcomes, separate from this receptor: The TCR sequencing and HLA analysis was acknowledged to have included a relatively small number of individuals.

RNA was extracted using the RNeasy kit, and about 0.45 to 1 microgram was reverse transcribed with random hexamers. TCR beta CDR3 regions were amplified with the immunoSEQ multiplex PCR assay covering 54 Vbeta and 13 Jbeta segments. Bias from PCR amplification was corrected by using a synthetic template baseline for primer optimization and for computational correction. Under the source paper's analysis protocol: Only productive sequences were kept, with reads annotated to V, D and J genes according to IMGT and analyzed in immunoSEQ Analyzer. Clonality was calculated as one minus the Shannon entropy normalized by log2 of the number of productive unique sequences. Public and private clones were assessed among the 100 most prevalent clones of each patient and control. Clones were defined as Susac-specific when absent from the healthy and MS cohorts, from fewer than 1,200 published viral clones and from other ImmuneACCESS disease sequences. TCRdb reworked the public reads: Q25 trimming with fastp, MiXCR clone assembly, productive beta chains retained. CDR3 protein duplicates are merged, each entry listing the most common genes and DNA. TCRdb, rather than the study authors, made the V and J calls. The table for this sample lists fewer than 100,000 distinct CDR3 sequences; 75% to 95% of them were counted only once. The ten biggest clones cover 0.5% to 0.6% of the sample.

The clonotype originates from a human donor with multiple sclerosis. The sequenced sample was CD8+ T cells from PBMCs. The V gene is TRBV6-5 and the J gene is TRBJ1-1, and perhaps TRBD1 as D gene, on 5 matching bases. The CDR3 amino acid sequence is: CASSYPTGRLNTEAFF. DNA sequence: TGTGCCAGCAGTTACCCAACGGGACGGCTGAACACTGAAGCTTTCTTT.